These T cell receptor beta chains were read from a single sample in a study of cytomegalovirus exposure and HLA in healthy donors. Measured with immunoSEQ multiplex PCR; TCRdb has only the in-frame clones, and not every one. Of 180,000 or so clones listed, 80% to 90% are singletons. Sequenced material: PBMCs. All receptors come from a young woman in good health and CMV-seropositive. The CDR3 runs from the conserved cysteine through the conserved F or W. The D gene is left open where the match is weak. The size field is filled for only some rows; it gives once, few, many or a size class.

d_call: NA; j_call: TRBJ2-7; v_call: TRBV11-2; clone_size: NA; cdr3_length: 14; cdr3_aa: CASSLSRGTDEQYF; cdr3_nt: TGTGCCAGCAGCTTAAGCAGGGGCACCGACGAGCAGTACTTC
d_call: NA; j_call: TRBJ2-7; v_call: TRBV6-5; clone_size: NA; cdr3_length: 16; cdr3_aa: CASSHYAAPNPYEQYF; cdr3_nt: TGTGCCAGCAGTCACTACGCGGCACCCAACCCCTACGAGCAGTACTTC
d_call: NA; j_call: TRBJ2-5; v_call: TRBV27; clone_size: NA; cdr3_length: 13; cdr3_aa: CASRGRGWETQYF; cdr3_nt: TGTGCCAGCCGGGGGCGGGGGTGGGAGACCCAGTACTTC
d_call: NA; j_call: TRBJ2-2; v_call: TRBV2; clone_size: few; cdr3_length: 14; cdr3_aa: CASSTGLETGELFF; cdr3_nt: TGTGCCAGCAGCACAGGGTTGGAGACCGGGGAGCTGTTTTTT
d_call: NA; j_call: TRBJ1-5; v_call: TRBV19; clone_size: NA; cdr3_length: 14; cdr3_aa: CASSSPSGLWPQHF; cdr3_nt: TGTGCCAGTAGTAGTCCCTCAGGCCTCTGGCCCCAGCATTTT
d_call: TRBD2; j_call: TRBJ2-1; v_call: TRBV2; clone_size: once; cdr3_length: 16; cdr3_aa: CASSEGLAGGPHEQFF; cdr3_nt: TGTGCCAGCAGTGAAGGACTAGCGGGCGGCCCTCATGAGCAGTTCTTC
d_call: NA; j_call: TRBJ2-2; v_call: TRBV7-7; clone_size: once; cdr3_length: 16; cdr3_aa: CASSQQFVSNTGELFF; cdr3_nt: TGTGCTAGCAGCCAACAGTTTGTGAGCAACACCGGGGAGCTGTTTTTT
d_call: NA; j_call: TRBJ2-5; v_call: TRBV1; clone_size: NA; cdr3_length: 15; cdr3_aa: CTSSQVPSVRETQYF; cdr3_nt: TGCACCAGCAGCCAAGTGCCTAGCGTTCGGGAGACCCAGTACTTC
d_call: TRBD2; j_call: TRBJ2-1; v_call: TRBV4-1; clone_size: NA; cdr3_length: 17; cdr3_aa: CASSQDPTSGFGNEQFF; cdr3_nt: TGCGCCAGCAGCCAAGATCCGACTAGCGGGTTTGGGAATGAGCAGTTCTTC
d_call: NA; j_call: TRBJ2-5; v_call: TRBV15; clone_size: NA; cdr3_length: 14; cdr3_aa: CATSRDRLGGTQYF; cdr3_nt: TGTGCCACCAGCAGAGATCGTCTAGGAGGGACCCAGTACTTC
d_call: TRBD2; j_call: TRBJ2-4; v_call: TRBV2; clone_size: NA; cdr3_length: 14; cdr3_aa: CASSVGGLEHIQYF; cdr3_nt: TGTGCCAGCAGTGTAGGGGGACTAGAGCACATTCAGTACTTC
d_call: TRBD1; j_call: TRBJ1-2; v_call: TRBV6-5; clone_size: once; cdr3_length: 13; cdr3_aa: CASRRQGSEGYTF; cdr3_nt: TGTGCCAGCAGAAGACAGGGCTCGGAGGGCTACACCTTC
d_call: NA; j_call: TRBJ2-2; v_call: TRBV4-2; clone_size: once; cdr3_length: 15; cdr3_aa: CASSQDGQNTGELFF; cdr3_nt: TGTGCCAGCAGCCAAGATGGGCAGAACACCGGGGAGCTGTTTTTT
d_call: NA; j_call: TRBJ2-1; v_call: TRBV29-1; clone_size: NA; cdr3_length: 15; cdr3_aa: CSVAMLGVTFNEQFF; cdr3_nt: TGCAGCGTGGCCATGTTGGGCGTCACCTTCAATGAGCAGTTCTTC
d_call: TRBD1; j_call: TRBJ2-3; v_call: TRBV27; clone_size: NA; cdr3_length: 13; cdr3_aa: CASRPGGWYTQYF; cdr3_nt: TGTGCCAGCAGACCAGGGGGCTGGTATACGCAGTATTTT
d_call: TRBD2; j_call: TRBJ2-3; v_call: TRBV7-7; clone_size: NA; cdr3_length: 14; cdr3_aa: CASSQGLAGSTQYF; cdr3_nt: TGTGCTAGCAGCCAGGGACTAGCGGGAAGTACGCAGTATTTT
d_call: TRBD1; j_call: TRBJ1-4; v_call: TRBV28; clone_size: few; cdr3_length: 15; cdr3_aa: CASSPPGQGSEKLFF; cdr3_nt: TGTGCCAGCAGCCCTCCGGGACAGGGGAGTGAAAAACTGTTTTTT
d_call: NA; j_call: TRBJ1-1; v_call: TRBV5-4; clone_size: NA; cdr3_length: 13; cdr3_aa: CASSSWGLYEAFF; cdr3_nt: TGTGCCAGCAGTTCGTGGGGCTTATATGAAGCTTTCTTT
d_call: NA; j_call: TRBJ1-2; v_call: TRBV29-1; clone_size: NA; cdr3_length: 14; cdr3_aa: CSVVSRDTNYGYTF; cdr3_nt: TGCAGCGTTGTCTCTAGGGACACTAACTATGGCTACACCTTC
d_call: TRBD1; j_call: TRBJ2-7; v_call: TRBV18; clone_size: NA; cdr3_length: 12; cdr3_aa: CASSGQGDEQYF; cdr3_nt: TGTGCCAGCTCAGGACAGGGGGACGAGCAGTACTTC
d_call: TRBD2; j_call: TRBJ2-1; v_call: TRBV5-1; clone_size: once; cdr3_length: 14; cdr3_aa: CASSLAGVNNEQFF; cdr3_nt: TGCGCCAGCAGCTTAGCGGGAGTTAACAATGAGCAGTTCTTC
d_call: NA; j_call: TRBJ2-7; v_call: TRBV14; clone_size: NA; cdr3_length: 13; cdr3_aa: CASSQGLSYEQYF; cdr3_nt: TGTGCCAGCAGCCAGGGGCTGTCCTACGAGCAGTACTTC
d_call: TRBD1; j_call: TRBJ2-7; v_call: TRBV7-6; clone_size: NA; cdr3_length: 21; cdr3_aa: CASSQGRGGRTGTGEFYEQYF; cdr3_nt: TGTGCCAGCAGCCAGGGTCGGGGGGGGAGAACCGGGACAGGGGAGTTCTACGAGCAGTACTTC
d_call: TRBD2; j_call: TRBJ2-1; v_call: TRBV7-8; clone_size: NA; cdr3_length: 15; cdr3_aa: CASSPGTKLHNEQFF; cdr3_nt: TGTGCCAGCAGCCCCGGGACTAAACTACACAATGAGCAGTTCTTC
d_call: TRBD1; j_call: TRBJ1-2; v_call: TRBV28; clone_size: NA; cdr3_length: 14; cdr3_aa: CASSLGQGARGYTF; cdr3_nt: TGTGCCAGCAGTTTAGGCCAGGGGGCTCGGGGCTACACCTTC
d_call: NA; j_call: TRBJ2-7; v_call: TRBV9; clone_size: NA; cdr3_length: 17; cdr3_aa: CASSVNPGHSSSYEQYF; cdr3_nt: TGTGCCAGCAGCGTAAATCCGGGACACTCGAGCTCCTACGAGCAGTACTTC
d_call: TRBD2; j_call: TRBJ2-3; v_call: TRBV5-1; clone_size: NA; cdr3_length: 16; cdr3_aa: CASSFTGTRGADTQYF; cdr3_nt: TGCGCCAGCAGCTTTACGGGGACTAGGGGAGCAGATACGCAGTATTTT
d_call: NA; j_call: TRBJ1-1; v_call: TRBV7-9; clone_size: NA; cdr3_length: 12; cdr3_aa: CASSLEGQEAFF; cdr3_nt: TGTGCCAGCAGCTTAGAGGGACAAGAAGCTTTCTTT
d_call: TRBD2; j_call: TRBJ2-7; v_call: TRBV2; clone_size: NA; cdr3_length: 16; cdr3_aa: CASRERGTSGAYEQYF; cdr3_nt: TGTGCCAGCAGAGAACGGGGGACTAGCGGGGCCTACGAGCAGTACTTC
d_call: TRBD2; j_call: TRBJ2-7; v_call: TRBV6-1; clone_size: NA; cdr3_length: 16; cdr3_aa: CASSERGGRVSYEQYF; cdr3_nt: TGTGCCAGCAGTGAACGGGGGGGGAGGGTCTCCTACGAGCAGTACTTC
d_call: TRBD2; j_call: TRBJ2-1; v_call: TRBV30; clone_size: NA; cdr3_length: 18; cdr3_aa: CAWSDQREGRFFYNEQFF; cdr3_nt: TGTGCCTGGAGTGACCAGCGGGAGGGCCGATTCTTCTACAATGAGCAGTTCTTC
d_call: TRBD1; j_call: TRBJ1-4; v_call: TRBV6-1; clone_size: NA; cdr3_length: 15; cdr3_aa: CASSEAGQGAEKLFF; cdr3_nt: TGTGCCAGCAGTGAAGCTGGACAGGGAGCTGAAAAACTGTTTTTT
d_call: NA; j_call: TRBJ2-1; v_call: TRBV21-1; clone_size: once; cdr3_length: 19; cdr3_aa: CASSAYDRETPSSYNEQFF; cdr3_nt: TGTGCCAGCAGCGCTTACGACAGGGAAACTCCCAGCTCCTACAATGAGCAGTTCTTC
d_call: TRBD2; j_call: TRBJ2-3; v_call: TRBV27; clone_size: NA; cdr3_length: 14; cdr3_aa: CASRRIAGTDTQYF; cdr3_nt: TGTGCCAGCAGGAGGATAGCGGGTACAGATACGCAGTATTTT
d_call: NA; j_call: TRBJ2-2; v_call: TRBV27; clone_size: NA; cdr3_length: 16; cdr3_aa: CASSLEGGQVTGELFF; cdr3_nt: TGTGCCAGCAGTTTGGAGGGGGGGCAGGTAACCGGGGAGCTGTTTTTT
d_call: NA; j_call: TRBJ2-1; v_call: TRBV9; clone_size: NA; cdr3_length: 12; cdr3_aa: CASSVTGNEQFF; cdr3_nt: TGTGCCAGCAGCGTAACCGGCAATGAGCAGTTCTTC
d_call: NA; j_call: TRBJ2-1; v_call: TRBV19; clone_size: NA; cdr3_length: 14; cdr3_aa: CASSPSGGIGEQFF; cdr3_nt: TGTGCCAGTAGTCCATCCGGAGGTATTGGGGAGCAGTTCTTC
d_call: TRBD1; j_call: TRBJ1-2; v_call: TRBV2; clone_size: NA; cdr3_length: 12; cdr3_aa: CAGDRGEDGYTF; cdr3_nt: TGTGCCGGCGACAGGGGGGAAGATGGCTACACCTTC
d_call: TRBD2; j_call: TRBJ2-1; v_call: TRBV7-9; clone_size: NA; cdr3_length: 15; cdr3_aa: CASSSERERASEQFF; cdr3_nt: TGTGCCAGCAGCTCCGAGCGGGAGAGGGCGAGTGAGCAGTTCTTC
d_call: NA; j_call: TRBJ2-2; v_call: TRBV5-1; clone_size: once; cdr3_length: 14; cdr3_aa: CASRPGTNTGELFF; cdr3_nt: TGCGCCAGCAGACCAGGTACGAACACCGGGGAGCTGTTTTTT
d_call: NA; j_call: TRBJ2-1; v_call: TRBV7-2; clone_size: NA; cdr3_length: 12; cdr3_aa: CASSLALQEQFF; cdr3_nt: TGTGCCAGCAGCTTAGCGCTACAGGAGCAGTTCTTC
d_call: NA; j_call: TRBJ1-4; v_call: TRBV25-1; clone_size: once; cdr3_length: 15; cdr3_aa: CASSDTRYFIEKLFF; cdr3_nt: TGTGCCAGCAGTGACACCCGGTATTTTATAGAAAAACTGTTTTTT
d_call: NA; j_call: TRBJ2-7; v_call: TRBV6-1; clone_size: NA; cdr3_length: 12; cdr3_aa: CASSEKGFEQYF; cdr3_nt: TGTGCCAGCAGTGAAAAGGGGTTCGAGCAGTACTTC
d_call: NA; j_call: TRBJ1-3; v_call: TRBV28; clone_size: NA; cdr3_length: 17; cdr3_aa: CASSTLTVQSSGNTIYF; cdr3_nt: TGTGCCAGCAGTACTCTGACAGTTCAGAGCTCTGGAAACACCATATATTTT
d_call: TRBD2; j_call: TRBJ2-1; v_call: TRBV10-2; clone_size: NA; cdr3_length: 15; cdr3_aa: CASSLGLAGLNEQFF; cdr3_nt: TGCGCCAGCAGTCTCGGACTAGCGGGACTTAATGAGCAGTTCTTC
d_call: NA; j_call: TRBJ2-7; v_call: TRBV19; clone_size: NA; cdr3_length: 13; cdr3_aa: CASSIQTTAGQYF; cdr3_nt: TGTGCCAGTAGTATACAGACCACGGCGGGGCAGTACTTC
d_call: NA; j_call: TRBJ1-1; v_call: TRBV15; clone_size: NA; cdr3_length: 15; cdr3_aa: CATSRFSDSNTEAFF; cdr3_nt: TGTGCCACCAGCAGATTTTCGGACAGTAACACTGAAGCTTTCTTT
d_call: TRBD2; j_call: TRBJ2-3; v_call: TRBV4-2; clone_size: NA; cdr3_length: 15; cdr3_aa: CASSPFLAGGDTQYF; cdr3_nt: TGTGCCAGCAGCCCCTTTTTAGCGGGAGGAGATACGCAGTATTTT
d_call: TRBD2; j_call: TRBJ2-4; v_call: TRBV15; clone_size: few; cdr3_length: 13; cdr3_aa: CATSRGLAGFGYF; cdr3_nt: TGTGCCACCAGCAGAGGACTAGCGGGTTTTGGGTACTTC
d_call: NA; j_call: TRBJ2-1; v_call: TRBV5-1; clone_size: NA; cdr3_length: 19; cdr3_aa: CASSGNIVGATIPYNEQFF; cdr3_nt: TGCGCCAGCAGTGGTAATATAGTTGGGGCCACAATTCCCTACAATGAGCAGTTCTTC
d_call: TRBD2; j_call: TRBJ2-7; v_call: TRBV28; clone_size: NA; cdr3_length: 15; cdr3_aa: CASRPTSLSSYEQYF; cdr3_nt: TGTGCCAGCAGGCCGACTAGCCTCAGCTCCTACGAGCAGTACTTC